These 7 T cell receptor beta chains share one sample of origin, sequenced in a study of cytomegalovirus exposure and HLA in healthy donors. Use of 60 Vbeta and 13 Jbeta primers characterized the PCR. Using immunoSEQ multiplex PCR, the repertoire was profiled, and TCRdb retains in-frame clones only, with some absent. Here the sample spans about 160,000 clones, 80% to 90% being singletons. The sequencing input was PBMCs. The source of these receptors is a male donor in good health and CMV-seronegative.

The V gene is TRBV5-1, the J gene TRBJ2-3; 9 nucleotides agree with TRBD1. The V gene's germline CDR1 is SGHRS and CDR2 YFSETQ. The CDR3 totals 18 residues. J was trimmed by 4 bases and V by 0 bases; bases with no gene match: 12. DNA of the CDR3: TGCGCCAGCAGCTTGGAACCGGGACAGGGTCGGGAGGCAGATACGCAGTATTTT. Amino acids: CASSLEPGQGREADTQYF.

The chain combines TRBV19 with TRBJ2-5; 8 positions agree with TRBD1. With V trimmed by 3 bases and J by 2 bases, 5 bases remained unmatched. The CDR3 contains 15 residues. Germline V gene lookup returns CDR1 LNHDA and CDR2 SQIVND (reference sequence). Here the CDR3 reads CASSMSRGLQETQYF. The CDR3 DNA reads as TGTGCCAGTAGTATGTCCAGGGGGCTGCAAGAGACCCAGTACTTC.

This CDR3 reads CASSWGQRGAPDTQYF. The DNA for the CDR3 is TGCGCCAGCAGCTGGGGCCAGCGGGGGGCCCCAGATACGCAGTATTTT. The J gene is TRBJ2-3, the V gene TRBV5-1; 9 bases are a match to TRBD2. This CDR3 is 16 amino acids long. The germline V gene has CDR1 SGHRS and CDR2 YFSETQ. V was clipped by 3 bases and J by 4 bases; unmatched bases: 9.

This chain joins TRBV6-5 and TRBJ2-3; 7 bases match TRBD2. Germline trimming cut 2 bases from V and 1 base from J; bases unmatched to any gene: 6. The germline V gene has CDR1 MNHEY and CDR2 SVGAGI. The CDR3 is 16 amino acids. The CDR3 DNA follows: TGTGCCAGCAGTTACAGTGCTAGCGGAGGCACAGATACGCAGTATTTT. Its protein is CASSYSASGGTDTQYF.

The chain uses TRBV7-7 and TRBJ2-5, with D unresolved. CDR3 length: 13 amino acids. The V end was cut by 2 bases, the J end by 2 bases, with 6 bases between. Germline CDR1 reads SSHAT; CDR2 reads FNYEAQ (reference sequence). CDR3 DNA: TGTGCCAGCAGCTTATTTCAGCAAGAGACCCAGTACTTC. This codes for CASSLFQQETQYF.

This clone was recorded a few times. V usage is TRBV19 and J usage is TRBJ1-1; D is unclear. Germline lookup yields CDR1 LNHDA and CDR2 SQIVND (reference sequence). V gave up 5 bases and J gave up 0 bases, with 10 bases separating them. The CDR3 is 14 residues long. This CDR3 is CASSWRVMNTEAFF. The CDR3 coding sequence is TGTGCCAGTAGTTGGCGGGTCATGAACACTGAAGCTTTCTTT.

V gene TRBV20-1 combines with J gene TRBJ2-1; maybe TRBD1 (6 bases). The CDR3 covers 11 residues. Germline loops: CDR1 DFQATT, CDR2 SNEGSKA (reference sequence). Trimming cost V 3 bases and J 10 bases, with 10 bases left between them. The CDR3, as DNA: TGCAGTGCTAGTCCTGGGACAGAGCAGTTCTTC. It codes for CSASPGTEQFF.